These T cell receptor beta chains were read from a single sample in a study of shared clonotypes between healthy human individuals. Method: immunoSEQ multiplex PCR; TCRdb's copy keeps in-frame clones and lacks some. The sample gives a few hundred thousand clones, around 95% of which show up once; less than 0.13% is in the top ten. Sequences were obtained from naive CD8+ T cells sorted from blood. These receptors all stem from a woman in her 30s in good health. Each CDR3 is given with its conserved first and last residue. A D gene is named only where the DNA matches it firmly. Size values are once, few and many counts, or a class for expanded clones, and some rows have none.

d_gene	abundance	v_gene	j_gene	CDR3aa	CDR3nt
TRBD1	.	TRBV7-2	TRBJ1-4	CASSKDRDGTNEKLFF	TGTGCCAGCAGTAAGGACAGGGACGGCACTAATGAAAAACTGTTTTTT
.	.	TRBV29-1	TRBJ1-1	CSVDQENTEAFF	TGCAGCGTTGATCAGGAGAACACTGAAGCTTTCTTT
.	.	TRBV28	TRBJ2-7	CASRAEGPLEQYF	TGTGCCAGCAGGGCGGAGGGACCCCTCGAGCAGTACTTC
.	.	TRBV28	TRBJ2-7	CAIRTESYEQYF	TGTGCCATCAGGACAGAGTCCTACGAGCAGTACTTC
TRBD2	.	TRBV5-1	TRBJ2-1	CASSWTSGNYNEQFF	TGCGCCAGCAGCTGGACTAGCGGAAACTACAATGAGCAGTTCTTC
.	.	TRBV11-2	TRBJ1-2	CASSLEQATSYGYTF	TGTGCCAGCAGCTTAGAACAGGCGACCTCCTATGGCTACACCTTC
.	.	TRBV15	TRBJ2-7	CATSNEGSEGSYEQYF	TGTGCCACCAGCAATGAGGGGTCAGAGGGCTCCTACGAGCAGTACTTC
.	.	TRBV9	TRBJ2-1	CASSGSPNNEQFF	TGTGCCAGCAGCGGCAGCCCGAACAATGAGCAGTTCTTC
.	.	TRBV6-6	TRBJ1-1	CASSPLKSMTEAFF	TGTGCCAGCAGCCCCTTAAAATCCATGACTGAAGCTTTCTTT
TRBD1	.	TRBV9	TRBJ2-1	CASSGPGQGYVEQFF	TGTGCCAGCAGCGGACCGGGACAGGGGTATGTTGAGCAGTTCTTC
.	.	TRBV9	TRBJ2-1	CASSDFYDEQFF	TGTGCCAGCAGCGATTTTTATGATGAGCAGTTCTTC
.	.	TRBV15	TRBJ1-5	CATSREGVGNQPQHF	TGTGCCACCAGTAGGGAGGGGGTTGGTAATCAGCCCCAGCATTTT
.	.	TRBV6-5	TRBJ1-2	CASRSAGYYGYTF	TGTGCCAGCAGGTCGGCGGGCTACTATGGCTACACCTTC
.	.	TRBV9	TRBJ1-1	CASSNGDTSTEAFF	TGTGCCAGCAGCAACGGGGACACCTCCACTGAAGCTTTCTTT
TRBD1	once	TRBV4-1	TRBJ1-4	CASSQKDRVTERREKLFF	TGCGCCAGCAGCCAAAAGGACAGGGTGACGGAAAGAAGGGAAAAACTGTTTTTT
.	.	TRBV27	TRBJ2-2	CASSHIMSGGGELFF	TGTGCCAGCAGTCACATTATGTCGGGTGGCGGGGAGCTGTTTTTT
.	.	TRBV30	TRBJ1-1	CAWSVVLGSNTEAFF	TGTGCCTGGAGTGTAGTTTTGGGCTCGAACACTGAAGCTTTCTTT
.	.	TRBV4-2	TRBJ2-1	CASSQDTNEQFF	TGTGCCAGCAGCCAAGATACCAATGAGCAGTTCTTC